This TCR beta chain emerged from a study of stem cell transplantation in POMP-related autoinflammatory disease. Study-level information: Impaired MHC class I-dependent CD8+ differentiation was hypothesized from defective thymoproteasomes. Neutrophil and platelet engraftment from the graft donor was 100% through one year after transplant.

Using immunoSEQ multiplex PCR, the repertoire was profiled, and TCRdb retains in-frame clones only, with some absent. The data show 9,100 or so clones, with 75% to 85% seen just once and approximately 4.4% held by the top ten. CDR1 and CDR2 from the germline V gene are SGHAT and FQNNGV. With 4 bases removed from V and 7 bases from J, the gap between germline ends came to 14 bases. This CDR3 region has 13 residues. This specimen was CD4+ T cells from PBMCs, taken after stem cell transplantation. This clonotype originated in a human patient with POMP-related autoinflammation and immune dysregulation (PRAID). Some T cells here may be from the graft donor. The V gene is TRBV11-2, the J gene TRBJ2-7, with D maybe TRBD1 (6 bases). The CDR3 region has the DNA TGTGCCAGCAGCTCAGGGGATCTACGAGAGCAGTACTTC. The encoded protein is CASSSGDLREQYF.